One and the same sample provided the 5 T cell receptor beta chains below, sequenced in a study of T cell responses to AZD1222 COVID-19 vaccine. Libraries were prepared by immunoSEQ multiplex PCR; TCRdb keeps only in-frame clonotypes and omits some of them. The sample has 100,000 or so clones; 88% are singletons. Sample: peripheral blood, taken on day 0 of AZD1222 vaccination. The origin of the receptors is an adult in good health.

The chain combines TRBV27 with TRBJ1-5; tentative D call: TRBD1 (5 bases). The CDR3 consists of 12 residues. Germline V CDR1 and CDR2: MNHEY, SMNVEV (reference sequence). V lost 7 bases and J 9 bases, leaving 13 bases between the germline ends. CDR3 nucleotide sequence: TGTGCCAGCAAGGGGAGCGGGCTGCCCCAGCATTTT. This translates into CASKGSGLPQHF.

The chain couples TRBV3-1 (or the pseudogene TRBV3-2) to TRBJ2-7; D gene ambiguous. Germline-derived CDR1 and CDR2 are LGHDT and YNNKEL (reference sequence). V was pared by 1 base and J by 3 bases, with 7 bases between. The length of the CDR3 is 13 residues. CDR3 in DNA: TGTGCCAGCAGCCAAGGGGCGATCTACGAGCAGTACTTC. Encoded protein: CASSQGAIYEQYF.

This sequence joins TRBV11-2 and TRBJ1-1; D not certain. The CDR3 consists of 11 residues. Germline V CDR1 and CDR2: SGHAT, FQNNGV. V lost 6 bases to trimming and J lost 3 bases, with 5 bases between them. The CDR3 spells CASSLDTEAFF. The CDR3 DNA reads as TGTGCCAGCAGTCTGGACACTGAAGCTTTCTTT. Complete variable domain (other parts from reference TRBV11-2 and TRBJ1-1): EAGVAQSPRYKIIEKRQSVAFWCNPISGHATLYWYQQILGQGPKLLIQFQNNGVVDDSQLPKDRFSAERLKGVDSTLKIQPAKLEDSAVYLCASSLDTEAFFGQGTRLTVV.

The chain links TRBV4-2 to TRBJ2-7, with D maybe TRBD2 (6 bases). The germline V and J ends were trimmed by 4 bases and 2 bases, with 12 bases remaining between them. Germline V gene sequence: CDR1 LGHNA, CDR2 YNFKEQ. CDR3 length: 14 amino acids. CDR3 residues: CASSPYSGTYEQYF. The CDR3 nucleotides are TGTGCCAGCAGCCCGTATAGCGGCACCTACGAGCAGTACTTC.

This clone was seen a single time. CDR3 sequence: CASSIYFSYNEQFF. Written as DNA, the CDR3 is TGTGCCAGCAGTATATATTTCTCCTACAATGAGCAGTTCTTC. The chain links TRBV6-5 to TRBJ2-1; no definite D call. The CDR3 covers 14 residues. V gave up 5 bases and J gave up 0 bases, with 8 bases separating them. CDR1 is MNHEY and CDR2 is SVGAGI in the germline V gene.